This TCR beta chain was captured by sequencing in a study of PD-1 blockade in classical Hodgkin lymphoma. For the study at large: Every 2 weeks, patients had 3 mg/kg nivolumab intravenously. Findings and limits, study-wide: Newly diagnosed patients had baseline TCR diversity that was reportedly lower than that of healthy donors. Diversity similar to that of newly diagnosed patients was seen at baseline in complete responders. Prior therapy or disease activity may underlie the repertoire differences, whose causes remain undefined.

Generated by immunoSEQ multiplex PCR, the TCRdb table keeps only in-frame clones and is missing some. Of over 90,000 clones in the sample, approximately 92% were seen once. V lost 8 bases to trimming and J lost 3 bases, with 17 bases between them. CDR1 is MNHEY, CDR2 SMNVEV, per germline (reference sequence). The CDR3 is 15 amino acids. Every patient relapsed after autologous stem cell transplantation, and brentuximab vedotin exposure varied. Points on this clone: Its antigen is as yet unknown.

The TCR sequence derives from a human donor with classical Hodgkin lymphoma. The rearrangement uses TRBV27 and TRBJ2-1; D is possibly TRBD1 or TRBD2 (5 bases each). The sequences come from peripheral blood mononuclear cells (PBMCs), collected before the second cycle of nivolumab. The CDR3 reads CASGPGSGLYNEQFF. The CDR3 DNA sequence: TGTGCCAGCGGCCCTGGCTCGGGGCTCTACAATGAGCAGTTCTTC.